The source of this T cell receptor beta chain is a study of cytomegalovirus exposure and HLA in healthy donors. Findings and limits, study-wide: Roughly uniform depth of sequencing across donors was assumed in presence/absence analyses. When the data were analyzed later, several of the most significant clusters appeared to be linked to common viral pathogens. CMV antigen specificity was confirmed in vitro for a few CMV-associated chains.

This clone was picked up a small number of times. Its antigen is currently unknown. 60 Vbeta and 13 Jbeta primers were used in PCR. Data came from immunoSEQ multiplex PCR; TCRdb stores just in-frame clones and leaves some out. The table records about 140,000 clones, under 90% of them present only once. Trimming took 2 bases from V and 1 from J, leaving 5 bases between them. This CDR3 has 13 residues. The germline CDR1 and CDR2 sequences are SNHLY and FYNNEI. The source of this sequence is a middle-aged man in good health and CMV-seronegative. V is TRBV2 and J is TRBJ1-1; D unclear. Sample: PBMCs. CDR3 amino acids: CASSELRNTEAFF. The CDR3 region has the DNA TGTGCCAGCAGTGAATTGAGGAACACTGAAGCTTTCTTT.